The 5 T cell receptor beta chains presented below share a single source sample, sequenced in a study of identical twins. TCRdb used MiXCR to reprocess the 5' RACE reads, holding one entry per CDR3 protein. This sample carries hundreds of thousands of distinct CDR3 sequences, 12% of them seen once, and the ten largest clones take approximately 7.9%. In addition, the sample was reused for a study of yellow fever vaccine responses in identical twins.

Material for sequencing was CD8+ T cells sorted from blood. All receptors derive from a young woman in good health.

V and J are TRBV3-1 and TRBJ2-2; D possibly matches TRBD1 or TRBD2 (5 bases each). Trimming removed 4 bases from V and 2 bases from J, with 17 bases in between. In germline, CDR1 is LGHDT, CDR2 YNNKEL (reference sequence). CDR3 length equals 17 residues. CDR3 nucleotide sequence: TGTGCCAGCAGCCCCCACCGGGGCGCCCATAACACCGGGGAGCTGTTTTTT. It yields the protein CASSPHRGAHNTGELFF. Supplemented by reference TRBV3-1 and TRBJ2-2, the full variable domain reads DTAVSQTPKYLVTQMGNDKSIKCEQNLGHDTMYWYKQDSKKFLKIMFSYNNKELIINETVPNRFSPKSPDKAHLNLHINSLELGDSAVYFCASSPHRGAHNTGELFFGEGSRLTVL.

This clonotype was seen only a few times. V and J are TRBV4-1 and TRBJ2-3, with 15 bases lining up with TRBD2. Germline lookup yields CDR1 MGHRA and CDR2 YSYEKL. Losses at the gene ends were 3 bases for V and 5 bases for J; bases not matched to a gene: 18. The CDR3 consists of 21 residues. The CDR3 loop is CASSHTTIGLAGGLSGDTQYF. CDR3 DNA: TGCGCCAGCAGCCATACGACAATTGGACTAGCGGGGGGGCTGTCAGGAGATACGCAGTATTTT.

This clonotype came up a few times. The rearrangement uses TRBV2 and TRBJ2-2; no definite D call. CDR1 and CDR2 from the germline V gene are SNHLY and FYNNEI. The CDR3 runs to 12 residues. V was cut by 3 bases and J by 7 bases, with 6 bases left in between. This CDR3 reads CASSEVGGELFF. CDR3 nucleotide sequence: TGTGCCAGCAGTGAGGTTGGCGGGGAGCTGTTTTTT.

The table lists this clonotype with a few counts. The genes are TRBV4-1 and TRBJ2-2; D ambiguous. The germline CDR1 and CDR2 sequences are MGHRA and YSYEKL. The CDR3 runs 16 residues. V was cut by 2 bases and J by 8 bases, with 18 bases left in between. CDR3 bases: TGCGCCAGCAGCCAAACGAAGGACCTTCTGATGGGGGAGCTGTTTTTT. This gives the protein CASSQTKDLLMGELFF.

The chain combines TRBV6-5 with TRBJ2-5; D gene unclear. Germline V CDR1 and CDR2: MNHEY, SVGAGI. Trimming removed 2 bases at V and 5 bases at J, with 15 bases between. The CDR3 is 15 amino acids. The CDR3: CASSYARVRTETQYF. The CDR3 DNA follows: TGTGCCAGCAGTTACGCTCGAGTTAGAACGGAGACCCAGTACTTC.